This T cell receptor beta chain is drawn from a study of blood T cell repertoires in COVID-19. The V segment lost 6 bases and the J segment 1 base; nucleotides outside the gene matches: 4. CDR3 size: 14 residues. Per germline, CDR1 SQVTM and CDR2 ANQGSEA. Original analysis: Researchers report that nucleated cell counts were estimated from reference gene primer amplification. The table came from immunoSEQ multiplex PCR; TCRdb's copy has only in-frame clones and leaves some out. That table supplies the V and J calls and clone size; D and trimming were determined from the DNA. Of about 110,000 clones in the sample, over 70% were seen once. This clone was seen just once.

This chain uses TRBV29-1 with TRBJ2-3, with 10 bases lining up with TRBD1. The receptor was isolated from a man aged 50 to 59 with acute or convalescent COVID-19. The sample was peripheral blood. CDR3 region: CSVGQGVGTDTQYF. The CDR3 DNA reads TGCAGCGTCGGACAGGGGGTCGGCACAGATACGCAGTATTTT.